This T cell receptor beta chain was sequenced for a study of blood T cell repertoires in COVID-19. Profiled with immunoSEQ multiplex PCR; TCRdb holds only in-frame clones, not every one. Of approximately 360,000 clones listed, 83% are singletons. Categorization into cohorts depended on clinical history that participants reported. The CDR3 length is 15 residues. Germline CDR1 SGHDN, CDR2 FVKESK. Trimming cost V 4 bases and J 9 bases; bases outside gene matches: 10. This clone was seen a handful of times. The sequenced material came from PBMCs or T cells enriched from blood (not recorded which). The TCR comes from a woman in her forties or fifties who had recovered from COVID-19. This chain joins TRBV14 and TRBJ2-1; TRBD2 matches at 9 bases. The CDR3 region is CASSPLRGGAGEQFF. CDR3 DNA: TGTGCCAGCAGCCCTTTACGCGGGGGGGCGGGTGAGCAGTTCTTC.